The TCR beta chain described here comes from a study of cytomegalovirus exposure and HLA in healthy donors. Study findings and constraints: The study labeled 164 TCR beta chains cytomegalovirus-associated. Sequencing likely produced, as an artifact, a cluster of highly shared sequence variants. Among TCR beta chains of equal frequency, HLA-associated ones were more clonally expanded in a later analysis.

The PCR ran on 60 Vbeta and 13 Jbeta primers. Profiling relied on immunoSEQ multiplex PCR, and the TCRdb table lists in-frame clones only, not all of them. This listing includes some 150,000 clones. Regarding this clone: Its antigen remains unknown.

The trim removed 8 bases at V and 3 bases at J, leaving 9 bases unmatched. The germline gives CDR1 SGHTA, CDR2 FQGNSA. The length of the CDR3 is 14 residues. The receptor comes from a woman between 18 and 29 years old in good health and CMV-seropositive. The chain is built from TRBV7-2 and TRBJ2-5; 7 positions agree with TRBD2. The sequencing sample was made of PBMCs. As DNA, the CDR3 is TGTGCCAGCGCACGGTGGGCGGGGGAAGAGACCCAGTACTTC. Protein sequence: CASARWAGEETQYF.